The rows below give T cell receptor beta chains drawn from one sample of a study of T cell repertoires in cytomegalovirus infection. TCRdb fed the reads into MiXCR, producing one record per CDR3 protein. The sample lists approximately 260,000 distinct CDR3 sequences, 15% to 20% occurring once. Sequenced: CD8+ T cells from PBMCs. These receptor sequences come from a human donor in good health (CMV status not recorded). Some clones in this sample may be carry-over from other donors' samples. The CDR3 runs from the conserved cysteine through the conserved F or W. Each record gives: J gene, V gene, CDR3 protein.

j_call: TRBJ2-7; v_call: TRBV6-6; cdr3_aa: CASSPRLPSSYEQYF
j_call: TRBJ2-7; v_call: TRBV6-2/TRBV6-3; cdr3_aa: CASSSGQGIPYEQYF
j_call: TRBJ2-3; v_call: TRBV5-1; cdr3_aa: CASSLIGGGSTDTQYF
j_call: TRBJ1-1; v_call: TRBV27; cdr3_aa: CASSLSSGAVTEAFF
j_call: TRBJ1-3; v_call: TRBV7-9; cdr3_aa: CASSPRDRSGNTIYF
j_call: TRBJ2-7; v_call: TRBV15; cdr3_aa: CATSDRTAFYEQYF
j_call: TRBJ2-5; v_call: TRBV6-1; cdr3_aa: CASSEGDRVGETQYF
j_call: TRBJ2-2; v_call: TRBV11-3; cdr3_aa: CANSRGTGELFF
j_call: TRBJ2-3; v_call: TRBV28; cdr3_aa: CASSSPDSLVRYF
j_call: TRBJ2-5; v_call: TRBV7-6; cdr3_aa: CASSPSGTSPDMNF
j_call: TRBJ2-3; v_call: TRBV7-6; cdr3_aa: CASSPPGAFSTDTQYF
j_call: TRBJ1-2; v_call: TRBV6-5; cdr3_aa: CASSREPRTGQKGGYTF
j_call: TRBJ1-1; v_call: TRBV12-3/TRBV12-4; cdr3_aa: CASSFGGVFPEAFF
j_call: TRBJ1-6; v_call: TRBV6-5; cdr3_aa: CGTAGGSYNSPLHF
j_call: TRBJ2-1; v_call: TRBV28; cdr3_aa: CASRPPGGGEQFF
j_call: TRBJ2-1; v_call: TRBV2; cdr3_aa: CASWGLAGGKVINEQFF
j_call: TRBJ2-7; v_call: TRBV4-2; cdr3_aa: CASSSGTGGTYEQYF
j_call: TRBJ1-5; v_call: TRBV7-8; cdr3_aa: CASSPSGTGISQPQHF
j_call: TRBJ1-4; v_call: TRBV10-3; cdr3_aa: CAIRAGAATNEKLFF
j_call: TRBJ1-4; v_call: TRBV20-1; cdr3_aa: CSARPLPLSGKLFF
j_call: TRBJ1-5; v_call: TRBV7-8; cdr3_aa: CASRPDRGADQPQHF
j_call: TRBJ2-3; v_call: TRBV7-6; cdr3_aa: CASSQLTDTQYF
j_call: TRBJ2-7; v_call: TRBV11-2; cdr3_aa: CASSLVSSLTGNSYEQYF
j_call: TRBJ2-1; v_call: TRBV7-8; cdr3_aa: CASSPPGRYEQFF
j_call: TRBJ2-7; v_call: TRBV6-5; cdr3_aa: CASSPLGGQGVEQYF
j_call: TRBJ1-5; v_call: TRBV27; cdr3_aa: CASTERGGRNQPQHF
j_call: TRBJ1-2; v_call: TRBV4-1; cdr3_aa: CASSQEPPSMTGPGYTF
j_call: TRBJ2-5; v_call: TRBV12-3/TRBV12-4; cdr3_aa: CASSLGGQETQYF
j_call: TRBJ2-5; v_call: TRBV29-1; cdr3_aa: CSVVSMGLNLALQETQYF
j_call: TRBJ2-3; v_call: TRBV10-3; cdr3_aa: CAISWPGSTDTQYF
j_call: TRBJ2-7; v_call: TRBV7-6; cdr3_aa: CASSSGARDGVYEQYF
j_call: TRBJ2-1; v_call: TRBV28; cdr3_aa: CASTPTGDEQFF
j_call: TRBJ2-3; v_call: TRBV5-6; cdr3_aa: CASSFASDTQYF
j_call: TRBJ1-5; v_call: TRBV6-5; cdr3_aa: CASSPRQDSNQPQHF
j_call: TRBJ2-1; v_call: TRBV2; cdr3_aa: CASRAGQGPYNEQFF
j_call: TRBJ1-4; v_call: TRBV27; cdr3_aa: CASSEGLFREKLFF
j_call: TRBJ2-1; v_call: TRBV10-3; cdr3_aa: CAISGGLISYNEQFF
j_call: TRBJ2-7; v_call: TRBV7-9; cdr3_aa: CASSPQWRYEHYF
j_call: TRBJ1-2; v_call: TRBV7-3; cdr3_aa: CASSPDKGYGYTF
j_call: TRBJ2-1; v_call: TRBV7-9; cdr3_aa: CASSPRGVSGGASDEQFF
j_call: TRBJ1-2; v_call: TRBV4-1; cdr3_aa: CASSHSASISYGYTF
j_call: TRBJ2-5; v_call: TRBV6-6; cdr3_aa: CASSQTNYRVAETQYF
j_call: TRBJ1-2; v_call: TRBV29-1; cdr3_aa: CSLEDWTVNYGYTF
j_call: TRBJ2-3; v_call: TRBV7-2; cdr3_aa: CASSLAGGGALDTQYF
j_call: TRBJ2-5; v_call: TRBV7-9; cdr3_aa: CASSLPAHGLAANQETQYF
j_call: TRBJ1-1; v_call: TRBV20-1; cdr3_aa: CSAKDREETEAFF
j_call: TRBJ2-1; v_call: TRBV29-1; cdr3_aa: CSVYGGNEQFF
j_call: TRBJ2-7; v_call: TRBV6-8; cdr3_aa: CASTSPKPYEQYF
j_call: TRBJ2-1; v_call: TRBV9; cdr3_aa: CASSERGSGTSAYNEQFF
j_call: TRBJ1-1; v_call: TRBV4-1; cdr3_aa: CASSQNPRANTEAFF
j_call: TRBJ2-2; v_call: TRBV7-8; cdr3_aa: CASSFRGMGGTGELFF
j_call: TRBJ2-5; v_call: TRBV7-8; cdr3_aa: CASSLVGIQETQYF
j_call: TRBJ2-5; v_call: TRBV7-2; cdr3_aa: CASSPGTSRTETQYF
j_call: TRBJ2-5; v_call: TRBV28; cdr3_aa: CASSLSGQQETQYF